This T cell receptor (beta chain) was identified during a study of technical replicates of blood from a handful of donors. Germline V gene sequence: CDR1 SQVTM, CDR2 ANQGSEA. The CDR3 totals 13 residues. V shed 4 bases and J 6 bases; nucleotides not matched to a gene: 6. The table came from immunoSEQ multiplex PCR; TCRdb's copy has only in-frame clones and leaves some out. The sample carries over 60,000 clones, just over 90% recorded once. This clonotype was obtained from a human donor in good health. The chain combines TRBV29-1 with TRBJ2-1; 7 bases fit TRBD1. Sequenced material: T cells isolated from PBMCs. The DNA for the CDR3 is TGCAGCGTTGTGGCGACAGGGAGCAATGAGCAGTTCTTC. Its translation is CSVVATGSNEQFF.